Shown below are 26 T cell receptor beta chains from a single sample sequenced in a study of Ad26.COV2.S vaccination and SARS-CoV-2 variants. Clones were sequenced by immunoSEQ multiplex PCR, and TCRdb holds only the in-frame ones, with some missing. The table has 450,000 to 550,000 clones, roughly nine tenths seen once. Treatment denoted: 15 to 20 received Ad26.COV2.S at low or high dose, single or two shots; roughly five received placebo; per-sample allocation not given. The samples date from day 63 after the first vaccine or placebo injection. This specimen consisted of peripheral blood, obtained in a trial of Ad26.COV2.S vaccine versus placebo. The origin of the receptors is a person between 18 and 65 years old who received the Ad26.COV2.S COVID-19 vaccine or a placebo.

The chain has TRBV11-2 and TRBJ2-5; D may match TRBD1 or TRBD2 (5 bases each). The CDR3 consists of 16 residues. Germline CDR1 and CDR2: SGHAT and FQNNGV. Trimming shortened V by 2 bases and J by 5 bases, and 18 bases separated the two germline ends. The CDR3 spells CASSLQGSSWGETQYF. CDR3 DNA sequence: TGTGCCAGCAGCTTACAGGGCAGTTCATGGGGGGAGACCCAGTACTTC.

The CDR3 DNA reads as TGTGCCAGCAGTCTCAAAGGGAGAGGGTATGGCTACACCTTC. Protein: CASSLKGRGYGYTF. The genes are TRBV27 and TRBJ1-2; D uncertain. Germline CDR1 reads MNHEY; CDR2 reads SMNVEV (reference sequence). Deletions cut 5 bases from V and 5 bases from J, with 15 bases between. CDR3 length: 14 residues.

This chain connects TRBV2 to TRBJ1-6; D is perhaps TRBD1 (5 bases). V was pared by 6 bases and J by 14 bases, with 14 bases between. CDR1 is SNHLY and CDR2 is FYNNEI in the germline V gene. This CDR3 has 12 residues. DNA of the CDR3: TGTGCCAGCAGGAGTCGGGGGATCACCCTCCACTTT. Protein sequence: CASRSRGITLHF.

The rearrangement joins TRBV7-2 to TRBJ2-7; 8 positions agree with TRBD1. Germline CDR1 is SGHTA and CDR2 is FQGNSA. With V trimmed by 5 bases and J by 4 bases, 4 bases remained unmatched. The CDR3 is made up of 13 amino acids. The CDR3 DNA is TGTGCCAGCAGCCCGGACAGGGCTTACGAGCAGTACTTC. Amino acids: CASSPDRAYEQYF.

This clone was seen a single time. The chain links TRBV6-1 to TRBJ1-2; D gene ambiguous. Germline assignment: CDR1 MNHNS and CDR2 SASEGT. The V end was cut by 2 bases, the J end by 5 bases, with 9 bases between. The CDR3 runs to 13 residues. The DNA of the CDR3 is TGTGCCAGCAGTGAACGCGTTGATTATGGCTACACCTTC. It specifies CASSERVDYGYTF.

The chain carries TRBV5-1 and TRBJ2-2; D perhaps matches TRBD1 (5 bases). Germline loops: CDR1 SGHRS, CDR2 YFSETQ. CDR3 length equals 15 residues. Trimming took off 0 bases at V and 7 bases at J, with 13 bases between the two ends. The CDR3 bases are TGCGCCAGCAGCTTGGCCATAGGGGAAGGCGGGGAGCTGTTTTTT. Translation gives CASSLAIGEGGELFF.

The CDR3 DNA is TGTGCCAGCAGTGTAGCTAGCGGATTAATGTACGTC. Amino acids: CASSVASGLMYV. This chain links TRBV2 with TRBJ2-7, with 7 bases fitting TRBD2. The CDR3 runs to 12 residues. CDR1 is SNHLY and CDR2 is FYNNEI in the germline V gene. V was pared by 4 bases and J by 12 bases, with 9 bases of the junction left unmatched.

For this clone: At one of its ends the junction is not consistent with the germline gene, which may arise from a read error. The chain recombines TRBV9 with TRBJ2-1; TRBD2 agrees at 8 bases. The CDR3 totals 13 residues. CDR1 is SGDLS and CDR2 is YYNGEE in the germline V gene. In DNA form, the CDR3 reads TGTGCCAGCAGCCCCTCCCCCGGAACTAGCGGACTCTTC. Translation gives CASSPSPGTSGLF.

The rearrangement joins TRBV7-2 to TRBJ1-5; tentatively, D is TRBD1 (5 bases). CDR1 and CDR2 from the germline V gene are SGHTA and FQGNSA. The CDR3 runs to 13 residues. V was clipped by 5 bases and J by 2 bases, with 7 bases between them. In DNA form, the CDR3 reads TGTGCCAGCAGCGTACAGGGCAATCAGCCCCAGCATTTT. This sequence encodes CASSVQGNQPQHF.

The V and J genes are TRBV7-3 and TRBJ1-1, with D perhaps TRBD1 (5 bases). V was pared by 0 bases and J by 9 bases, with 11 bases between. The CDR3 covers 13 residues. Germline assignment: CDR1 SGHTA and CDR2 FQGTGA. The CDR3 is CASSLTSGHQAFF. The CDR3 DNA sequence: TGTGCCAGCAGCTTAACATCAGGGCACCAAGCTTTCTTT.

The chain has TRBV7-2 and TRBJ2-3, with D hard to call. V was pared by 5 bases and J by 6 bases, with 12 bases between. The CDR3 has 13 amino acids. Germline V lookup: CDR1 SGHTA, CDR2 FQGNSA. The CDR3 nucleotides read TGTGCCAGCAGCACGAGTAGGCGGGATACGCAGTATTTT. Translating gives CASSTSRRDTQYF.

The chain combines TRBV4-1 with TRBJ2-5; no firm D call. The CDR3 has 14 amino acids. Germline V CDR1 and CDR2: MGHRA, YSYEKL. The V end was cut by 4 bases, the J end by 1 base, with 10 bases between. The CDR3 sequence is CASSPRRPQETQYF. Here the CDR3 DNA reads TGCGCCAGCAGCCCACGACGACCCCAAGAGACCCAGTACTTC.

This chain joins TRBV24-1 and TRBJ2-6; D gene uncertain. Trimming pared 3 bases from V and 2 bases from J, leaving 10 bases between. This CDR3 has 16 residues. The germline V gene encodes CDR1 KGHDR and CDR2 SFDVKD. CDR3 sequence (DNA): TGTGCCACCAGTGATCCTGCTGGAACTGGGGCCAACGTCCTGACTTTC. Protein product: CATSDPAGTGANVLTF.

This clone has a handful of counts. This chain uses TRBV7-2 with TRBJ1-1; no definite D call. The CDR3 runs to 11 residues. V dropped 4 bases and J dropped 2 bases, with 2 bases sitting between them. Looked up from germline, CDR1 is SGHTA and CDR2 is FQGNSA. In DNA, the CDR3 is TGTGCCAGCAGCTCCAACACTGAAGCTTTCTTT. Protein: CASSSNTEAFF.

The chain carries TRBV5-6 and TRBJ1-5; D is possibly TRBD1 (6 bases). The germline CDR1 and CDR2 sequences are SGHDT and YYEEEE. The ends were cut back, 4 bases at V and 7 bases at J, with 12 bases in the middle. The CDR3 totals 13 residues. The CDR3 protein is CASSKGQNQPQHF. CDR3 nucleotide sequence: TGTGCCAGCAGCAAGGGACAAAACCAGCCCCAGCATTTT.

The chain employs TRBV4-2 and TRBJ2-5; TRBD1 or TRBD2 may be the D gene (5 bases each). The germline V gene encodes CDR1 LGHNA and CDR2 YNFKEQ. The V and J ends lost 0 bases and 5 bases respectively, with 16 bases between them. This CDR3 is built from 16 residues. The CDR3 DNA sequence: TGTGCCAGCAGCCAAGATCCCGCGGCTCGGGACGAGACCCAGTACTTC. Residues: CASSQDPAARDETQYF.

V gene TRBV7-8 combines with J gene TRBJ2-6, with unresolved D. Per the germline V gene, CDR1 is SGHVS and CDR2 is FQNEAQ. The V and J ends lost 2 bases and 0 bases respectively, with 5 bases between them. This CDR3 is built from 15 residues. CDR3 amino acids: CASSLSSSGANVLTF. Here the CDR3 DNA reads TGTGCCAGCAGCTTATCGAGCTCTGGGGCCAACGTCCTGACTTTC.

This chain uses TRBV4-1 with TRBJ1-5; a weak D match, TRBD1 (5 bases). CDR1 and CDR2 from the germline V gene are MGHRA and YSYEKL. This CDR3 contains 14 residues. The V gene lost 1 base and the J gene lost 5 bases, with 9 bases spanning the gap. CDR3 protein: CASSQGGEYQPQHF. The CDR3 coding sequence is TGCGCCAGCAGCCAAGGAGGGGAATATCAGCCCCAGCATTTT.

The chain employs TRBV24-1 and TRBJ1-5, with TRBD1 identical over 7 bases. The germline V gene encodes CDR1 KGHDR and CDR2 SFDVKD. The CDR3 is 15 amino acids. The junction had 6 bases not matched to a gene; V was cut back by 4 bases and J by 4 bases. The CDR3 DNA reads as TGTGCCACCAGTGAGAGGGACAGCCCGAATCAGCCCCAGCATTTT. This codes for CATSERDSPNQPQHF.

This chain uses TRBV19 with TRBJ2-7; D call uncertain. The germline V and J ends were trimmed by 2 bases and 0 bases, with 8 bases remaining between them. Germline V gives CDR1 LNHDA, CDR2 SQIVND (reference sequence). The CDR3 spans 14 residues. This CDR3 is CASSIKGTSYEQYF. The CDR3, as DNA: TGTGCCAGTAGTATAAAAGGTACCTCCTACGAGCAGTACTTC.

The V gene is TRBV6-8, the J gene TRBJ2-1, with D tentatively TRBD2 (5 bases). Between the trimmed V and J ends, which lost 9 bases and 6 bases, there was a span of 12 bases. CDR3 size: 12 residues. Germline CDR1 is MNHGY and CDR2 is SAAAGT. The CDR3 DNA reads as TGTGCCAGGGGGAAGAGGGCCAATGAGCAGTTCTTC. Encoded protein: CARGKRANEQFF.

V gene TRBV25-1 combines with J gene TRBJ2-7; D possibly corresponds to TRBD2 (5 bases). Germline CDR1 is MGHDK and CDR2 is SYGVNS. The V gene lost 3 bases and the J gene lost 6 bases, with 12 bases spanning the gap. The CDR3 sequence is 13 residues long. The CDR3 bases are TGTGCCAGCAGTGATGTTTGGACTCTCGAGCAGTACTTC. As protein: CASSDVWTLEQYF.

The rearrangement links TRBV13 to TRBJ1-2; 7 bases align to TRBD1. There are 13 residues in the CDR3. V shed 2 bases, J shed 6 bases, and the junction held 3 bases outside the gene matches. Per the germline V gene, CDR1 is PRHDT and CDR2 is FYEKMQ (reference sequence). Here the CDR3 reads CASSLTTGDGYTF. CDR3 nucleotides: TGTGCCAGCAGCTTAACTACAGGGGATGGCTACACCTTC.

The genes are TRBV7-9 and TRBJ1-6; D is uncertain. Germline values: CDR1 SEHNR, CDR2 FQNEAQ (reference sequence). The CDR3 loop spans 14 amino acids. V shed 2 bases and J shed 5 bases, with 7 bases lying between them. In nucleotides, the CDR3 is TGTGCCAGCAGCTTACTCACAGATAATTCACCCCTCCACTTT. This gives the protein CASSLLTDNSPLHF. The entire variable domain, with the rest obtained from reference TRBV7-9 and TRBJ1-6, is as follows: DTGVSQNPRHKITKRGQNVTFRCDPISEHNRLYWYRQTLGQGPEFLTYFQNEAQLEKSRLLSDRFSAERPKGSFSTLEIQRTEQGDSAMYLCASSLLTDNSPLHFGNGTRLTVT.

The CDR3 DNA sequence: TGCGCCAGCAGCCCCGGACGGCTCAATTCACCCCTCCACTTT. Its protein product is CASSPGRLNSPLHF. This chain connects TRBV5-1 to TRBJ1-6; D not resolved. In germline, CDR1 is SGHRS, CDR2 YFSETQ. The CDR3 covers 14 residues. With 4 bases removed from V and 7 bases from J, the gap between germline ends came to 12 bases.

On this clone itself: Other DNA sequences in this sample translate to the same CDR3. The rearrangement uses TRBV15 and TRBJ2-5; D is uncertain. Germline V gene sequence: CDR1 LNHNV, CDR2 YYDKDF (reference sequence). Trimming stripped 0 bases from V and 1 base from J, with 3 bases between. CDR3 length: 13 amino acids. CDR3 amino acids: CATSRDSQETQYF. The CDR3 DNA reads TGTGCCACCAGCAGAGATAGCCAAGAGACCCAGTACTTC.